This TCR beta chain appears in the sequencing data of a study of blood T cell repertoires in COVID-19. About the study: PBMCs, B-cell-depleted T cells, or T cells provided the cDNA or gDNA that made up the material.

Recruited during active infection, patients (from Seattle) were subsequently followed longitudinally. Deletions cut 2 bases from V and 3 bases from J, with 17 bases between. CDR1 and CDR2 from the germline V gene are MNHEY and SVGEGT. The CDR3 runs 16 residues. Original analysis: By means of reference gene primer amplification, nucleated cell counts were estimated. TCRdb's copy holds only in-frame clones and misses some; the assay was immunoSEQ multiplex PCR. V and J calls and clone size come straight from that table; D and trimming were deduced from the DNA. The sample lists around 210,000 clones; 88% were seen once.

This TCR was recovered from a man between 45 and 60 years old with COVID-19, enrolled during active disease. The chain carries TRBV6-2 or TRBV6-3 and TRBJ2-7; D perhaps matches TRBD2 (5 bases). Sequencing input: peripheral blood. CDR3 residues: CASSYDGGSGFYEQYF. CDR3 nucleotide sequence: TGTGCCAGCAGTTACGACGGCGGGTCCGGGTTCTACGAGCAGTACTTC.